The subject of this entry is one T cell receptor beta chain. These data are taken from a study of blood T cell repertoires in COVID-19. Germline CDR1 SGHNT, CDR2 YYREEE (reference sequence). Trimming took 0 bases from V and 6 from J, leaving 13 bases between them. This CDR3 contains 15 residues. Only in-frame clones appear in the TCRdb table, and some are missing; sequencing was by immunoSEQ multiplex PCR. This table holds about 82,000 clones, 80% found once. The chain is built from TRBV5-4 and TRBJ2-1; TRBD2 might be the D (5 bases). The receptor was derived from a woman aged 40-49 years with active or convalescent COVID-19. The specimen was peripheral blood. The CDR3 nucleotides read TGTGCCAGCAGCTTGGCAGCGGAGGTAGGCAATGAGCAGTTCTTC. This sequence encodes CASSLAAEVGNEQFF. Complete variable domain (other parts from reference TRBV5-4 and TRBJ2-1): ETGVTQSPTHLIKTRGQQVTLRCSSQSGHNTVSWYQQALGQGPQFIFQYYREEENGRGNFPPRFSGLQFPNYSSELNVNALELDDSALYLCASSLAAEVGNEQFFGPGTRLTVL.